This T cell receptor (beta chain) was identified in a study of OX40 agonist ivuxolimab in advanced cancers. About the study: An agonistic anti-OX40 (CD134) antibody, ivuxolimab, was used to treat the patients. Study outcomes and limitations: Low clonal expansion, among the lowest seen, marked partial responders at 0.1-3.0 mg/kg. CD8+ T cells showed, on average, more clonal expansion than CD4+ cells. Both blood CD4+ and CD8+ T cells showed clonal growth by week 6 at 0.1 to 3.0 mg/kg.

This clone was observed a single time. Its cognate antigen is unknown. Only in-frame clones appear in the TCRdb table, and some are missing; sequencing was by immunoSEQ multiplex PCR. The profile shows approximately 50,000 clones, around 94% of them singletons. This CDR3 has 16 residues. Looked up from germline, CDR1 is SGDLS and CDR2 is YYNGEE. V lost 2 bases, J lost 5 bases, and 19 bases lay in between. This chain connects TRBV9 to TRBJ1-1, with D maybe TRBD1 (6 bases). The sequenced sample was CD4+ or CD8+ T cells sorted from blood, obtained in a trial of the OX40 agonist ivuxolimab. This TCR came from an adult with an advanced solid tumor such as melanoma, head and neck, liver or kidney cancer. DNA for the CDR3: TGTGCCAGCAGCGTTCAGGGGTCGGATTTGGGGACTGAAGCTTTCTTT. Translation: CASSVQGSDLGTEAFF.